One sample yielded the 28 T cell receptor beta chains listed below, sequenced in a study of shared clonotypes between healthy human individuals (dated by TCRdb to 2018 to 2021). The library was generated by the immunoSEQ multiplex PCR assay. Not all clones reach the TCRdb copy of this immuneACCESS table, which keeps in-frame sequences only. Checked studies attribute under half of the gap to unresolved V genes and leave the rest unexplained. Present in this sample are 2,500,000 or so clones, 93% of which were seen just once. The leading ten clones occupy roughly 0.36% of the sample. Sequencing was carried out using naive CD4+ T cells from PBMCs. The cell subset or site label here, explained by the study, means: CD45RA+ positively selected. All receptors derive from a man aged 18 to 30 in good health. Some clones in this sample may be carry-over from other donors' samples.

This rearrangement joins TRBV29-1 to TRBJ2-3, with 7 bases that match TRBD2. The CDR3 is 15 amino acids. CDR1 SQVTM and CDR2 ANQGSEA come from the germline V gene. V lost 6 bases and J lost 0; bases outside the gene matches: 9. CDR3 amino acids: CSVKLARPSTDTQYF. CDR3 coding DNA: TGCAGCGTAAAACTAGCGAGACCTAGCACAGATACGCAGTATTTT.

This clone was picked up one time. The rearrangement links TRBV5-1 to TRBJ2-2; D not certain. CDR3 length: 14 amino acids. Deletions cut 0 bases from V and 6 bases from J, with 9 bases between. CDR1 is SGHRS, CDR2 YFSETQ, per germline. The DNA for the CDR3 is TGCGCCAGCAGCTTGGCCCCAGGTGCCGGGGAGCTGTTTTTT. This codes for CASSLAPGAGELFF.

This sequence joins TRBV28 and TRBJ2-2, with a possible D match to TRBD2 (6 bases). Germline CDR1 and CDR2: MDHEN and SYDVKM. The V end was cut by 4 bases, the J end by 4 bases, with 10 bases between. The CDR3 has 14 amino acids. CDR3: CASSSTSRTGELFF. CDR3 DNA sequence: TGTGCCAGCAGTTCTACTAGCCGCACCGGGGAGCTGTTTTTT.

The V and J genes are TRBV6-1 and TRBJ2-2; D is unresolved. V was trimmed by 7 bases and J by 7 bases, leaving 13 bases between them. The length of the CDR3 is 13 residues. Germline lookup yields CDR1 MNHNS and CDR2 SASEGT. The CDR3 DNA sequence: TGTGCCAGCATTCCAGGTCATAACGGGGAGCTGTTTTTT. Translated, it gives CASIPGHNGELFF.

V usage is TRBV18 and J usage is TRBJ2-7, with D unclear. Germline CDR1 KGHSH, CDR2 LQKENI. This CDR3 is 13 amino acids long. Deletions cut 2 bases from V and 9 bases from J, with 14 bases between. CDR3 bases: TGTGCCAGCTCACCAGCCCCGATGACTTCGCAGTACTTC. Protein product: CASSPAPMTSQYF.

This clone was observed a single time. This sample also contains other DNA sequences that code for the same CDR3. The CDR3, as DNA: TGTGCCAGCAGTTTGGGATGGGAGACCCAGTACTTC. Residues: CASSLGWETQYF. This chain joins TRBV28 and TRBJ2-5; D is undetermined. Germline lookup yields CDR1 MDHEN and CDR2 SYDVKM. The V and J ends lost 3 bases and 5 bases respectively, with 7 bases between them. The CDR3 spans 12 residues.

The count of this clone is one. The CDR3 region is CASSLESSSYNEQFF. In DNA, the CDR3 is TGTGCCAGCAGCTTAGAAAGCAGCTCCTACAATGAGCAGTTCTTC. This chain links TRBV11-2 with TRBJ2-1; D call uncertain. Per the germline V gene, CDR1 is SGHAT and CDR2 is FQNNGV. The CDR3 loop spans 15 amino acids. Trimming removed 0 bases from V and 0 bases from J, with 6 bases in between.

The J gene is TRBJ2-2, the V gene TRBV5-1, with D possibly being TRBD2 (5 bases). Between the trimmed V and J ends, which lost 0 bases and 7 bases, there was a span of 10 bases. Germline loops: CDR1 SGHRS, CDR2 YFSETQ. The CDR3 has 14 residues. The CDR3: CASSLGEGLGELFF. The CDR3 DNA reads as TGCGCCAGCAGCTTGGGCGAGGGTCTCGGGGAGCTGTTTTTT.

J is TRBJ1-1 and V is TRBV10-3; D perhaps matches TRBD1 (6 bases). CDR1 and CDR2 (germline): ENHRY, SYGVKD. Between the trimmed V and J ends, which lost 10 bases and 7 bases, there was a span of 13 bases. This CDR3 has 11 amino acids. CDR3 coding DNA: TGTGCCACCCGGACAGAGCTTGAAGCTTTCTTT. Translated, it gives CATRTELEAFF.

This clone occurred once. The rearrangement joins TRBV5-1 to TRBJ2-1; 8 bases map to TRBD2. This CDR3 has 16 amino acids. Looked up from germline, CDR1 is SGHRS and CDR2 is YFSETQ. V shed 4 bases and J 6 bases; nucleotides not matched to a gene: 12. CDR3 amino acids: CASSPTGLVIFNEQFF. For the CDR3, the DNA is TGCGCCAGCAGCCCAACGGGACTAGTAATTTTCAATGAGCAGTTCTTC.

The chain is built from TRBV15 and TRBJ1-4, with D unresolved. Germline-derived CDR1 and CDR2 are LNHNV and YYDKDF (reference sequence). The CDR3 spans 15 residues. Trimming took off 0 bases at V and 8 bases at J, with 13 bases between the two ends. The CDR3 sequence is CATSRDLAGGEKLFF. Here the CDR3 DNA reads TGTGCCACCAGCAGAGATCTGGCGGGTGGGGAAAAACTGTTTTTT.

In DNA, the CDR3 is TGCGCCAGCAGCTTGTTTGCGGGCGCCCAGGGGAATGAGCAGTTCTTC. Translation: CASSLFAGAQGNEQFF. The J gene is TRBJ2-1, the V gene TRBV5-1; TRBD1 is a possible D gene (6 bases). The CDR3 extends over 16 amino acids. The V gene's germline CDR1 is SGHRS and CDR2 YFSETQ. V lost 1 base and J lost 7, with 18 bases in between. Full variable domain (outside the CDR3, taken from reference TRBV5-1 and TRBJ2-1): KAGVTQTPRYLIKTRGQQVTLSCSPISGHRSVSWYQQTPGQGLQFLFEYFSETQRNKGNFPGRFSGRQFSNSRSEMNVSTLELGDSALYLCASSLFAGAQGNEQFFGPGTRLTVL.

CDR3 sequence (DNA): TGTGCCAGCTCAGTGACCGCCGGGACAGTGAACACCGGGGAGCTGTTTTTT. As protein: CASSVTAGTVNTGELFF. This chain joins TRBV18 and TRBJ2-2; 7 bases map to TRBD1. The CDR3 totals 17 residues. J lost 1 base, V lost 5 bases, and 10 bases had no gene match. CDR1 and CDR2 from the germline V gene are KGHSH and LQKENI.

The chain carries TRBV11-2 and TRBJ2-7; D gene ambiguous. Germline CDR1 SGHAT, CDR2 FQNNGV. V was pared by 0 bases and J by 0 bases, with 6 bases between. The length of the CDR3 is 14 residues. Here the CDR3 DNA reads TGTGCCAGCAGCTTAGACAGAACCTCCTACGAGCAGTACTTC. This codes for CASSLDRTSYEQYF.

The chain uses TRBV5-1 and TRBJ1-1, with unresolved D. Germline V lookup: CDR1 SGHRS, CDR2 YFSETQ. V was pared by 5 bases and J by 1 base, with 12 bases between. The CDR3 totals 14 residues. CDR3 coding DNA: TGCGCCAGCAGATTCACACCTCCGAACACTGAAGCTTTCTTT. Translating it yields CASRFTPPNTEAFF.

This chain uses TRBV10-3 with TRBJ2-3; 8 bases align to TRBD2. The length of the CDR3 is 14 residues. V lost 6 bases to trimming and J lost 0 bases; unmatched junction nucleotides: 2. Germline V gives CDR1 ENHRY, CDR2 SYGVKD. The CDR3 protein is CAISQRESTDTQYF. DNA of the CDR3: TGTGCCATCAGCCAGCGGGAGAGCACAGATACGCAGTATTTT.

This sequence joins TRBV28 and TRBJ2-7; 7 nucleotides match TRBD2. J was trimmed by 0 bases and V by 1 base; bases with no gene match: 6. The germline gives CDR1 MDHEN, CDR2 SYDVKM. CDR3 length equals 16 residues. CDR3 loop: CASSLSLREPSYEQYF. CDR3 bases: TGTGCCAGCAGTTTATCCTTGCGGGAGCCCTCCTACGAGCAGTACTTC.

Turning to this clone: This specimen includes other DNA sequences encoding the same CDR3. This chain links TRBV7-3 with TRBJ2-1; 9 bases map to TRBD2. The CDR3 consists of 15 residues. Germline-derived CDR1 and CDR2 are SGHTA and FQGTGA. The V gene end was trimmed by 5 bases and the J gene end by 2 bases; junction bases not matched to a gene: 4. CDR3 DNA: TGTGCCAGCAGCCCGACTAGCGGAACCTACAATGAGCAGTTCTTC. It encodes CASSPTSGTYNEQFF. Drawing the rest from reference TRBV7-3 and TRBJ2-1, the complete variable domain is GAGVSQTPSNKVTEKGKYVELRCDPISGHTALYWYRQSLGQGPEFLIYFQGTGAADDSGLPNDRFFAVRPEGSVSTLKIQRTERGDSAVYLCASSPTSGTYNEQFFGPGTRLTVL.

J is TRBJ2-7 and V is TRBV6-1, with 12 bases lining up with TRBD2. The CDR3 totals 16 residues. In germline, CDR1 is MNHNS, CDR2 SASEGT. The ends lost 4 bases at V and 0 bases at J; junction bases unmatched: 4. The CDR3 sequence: CASSATSGGSSYEQYF. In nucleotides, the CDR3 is TGTGCCAGCAGTGCTACTAGCGGGGGGAGCTCCTACGAGCAGTACTTC.

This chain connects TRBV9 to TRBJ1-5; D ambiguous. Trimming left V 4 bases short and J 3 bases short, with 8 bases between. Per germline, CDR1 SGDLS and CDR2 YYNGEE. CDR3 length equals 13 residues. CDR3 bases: TGTGCCAGCAGCCGCCGGATCAATCAGCCCCAGCATTTT. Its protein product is CASSRRINQPQHF. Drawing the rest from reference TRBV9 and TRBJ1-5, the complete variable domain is DSGVTQTPKHLITATGQRVTLRCSPRSGDLSVYWYQQSLDQGLQFLIQYYNGEERAKGNILERFSAQQFPDLHSELNLSSLELGDSALYFCASSRRINQPQHFGDGTRLSIL.

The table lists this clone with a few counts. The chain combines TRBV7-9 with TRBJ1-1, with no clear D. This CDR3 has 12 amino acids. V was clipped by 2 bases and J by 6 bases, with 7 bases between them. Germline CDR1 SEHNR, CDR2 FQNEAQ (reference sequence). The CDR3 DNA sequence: TGTGCCAGCAGCTTACCGTGGGCTGAAGCTTTCTTT. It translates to CASSLPWAEAFF. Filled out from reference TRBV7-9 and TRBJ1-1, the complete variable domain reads DTGVSQNPRHKITKRGQNVTFRCDPISEHNRLYWYRQTLGQGPEFLTYFQNEAQLEKSRLLSDRFSAERPKGSFSTLEIQRTEQGDSAMYLCASSLPWAEAFFGQGTRLTVV.

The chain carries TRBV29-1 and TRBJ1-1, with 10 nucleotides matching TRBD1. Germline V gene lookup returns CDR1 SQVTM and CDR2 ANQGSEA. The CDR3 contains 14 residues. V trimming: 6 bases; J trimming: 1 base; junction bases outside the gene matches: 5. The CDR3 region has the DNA TGCAGCGTGGGACAGGGGAGCAGGAACACTGAAGCTTTCTTT. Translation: CSVGQGSRNTEAFF.

The CDR3 sequence: CASRLDRRGQVLDQPQHF. The DNA for the CDR3 is TGTGCAAGTCGCTTAGATCGCAGGGGGCAAGTCCTCGACCAGCCCCAGCATTTT. The chain combines TRBV12-2 with TRBJ1-5; the table's D call of TRBD1 was not tested on the DNA. TRBV12-2 is shown as a pseudogene. The CDR3 spans 18 residues.

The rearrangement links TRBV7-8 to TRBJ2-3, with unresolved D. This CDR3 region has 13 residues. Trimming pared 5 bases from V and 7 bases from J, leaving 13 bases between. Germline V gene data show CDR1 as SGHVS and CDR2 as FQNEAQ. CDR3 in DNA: TGTGCCAGCAGCCTCGACCTCTCCAATACGCAGTATTTT. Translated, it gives CASSLDLSNTQYF.

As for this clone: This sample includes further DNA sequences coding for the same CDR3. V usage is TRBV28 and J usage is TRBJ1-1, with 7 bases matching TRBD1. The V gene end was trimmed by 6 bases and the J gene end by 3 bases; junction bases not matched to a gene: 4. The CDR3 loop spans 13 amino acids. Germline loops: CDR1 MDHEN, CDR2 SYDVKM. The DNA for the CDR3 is TGTGCCAGCAGCAGGGACAGTTACACTGAAGCTTTCTTT. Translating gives CASSRDSYTEAFF.

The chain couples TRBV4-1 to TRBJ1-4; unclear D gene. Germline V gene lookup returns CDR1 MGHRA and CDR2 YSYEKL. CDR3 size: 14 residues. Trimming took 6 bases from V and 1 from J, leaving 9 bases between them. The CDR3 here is CASSRTGTNEKLFF. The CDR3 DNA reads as TGCGCCAGCAGTCGGACGGGAACTAATGAAAAACTGTTTTTT.

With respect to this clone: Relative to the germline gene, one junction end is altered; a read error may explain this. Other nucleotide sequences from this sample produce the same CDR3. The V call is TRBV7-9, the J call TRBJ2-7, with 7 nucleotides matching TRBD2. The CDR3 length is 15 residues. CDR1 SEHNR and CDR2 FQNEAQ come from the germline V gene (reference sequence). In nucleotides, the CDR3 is TGTGCCAGCAGCTTATGGCGGGAGATCTCCTACGAGCAGTACTTT. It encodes CASSLWREISYEQYF.

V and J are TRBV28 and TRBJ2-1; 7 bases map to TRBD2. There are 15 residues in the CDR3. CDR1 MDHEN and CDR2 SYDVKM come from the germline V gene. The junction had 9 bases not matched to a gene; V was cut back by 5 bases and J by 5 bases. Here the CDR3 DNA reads TGTGCCAGCAGTACCGGCGGGAGTCAGGACAATGAGCAGTTCTTC. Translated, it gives CASSTGGSQDNEQFF.